These 32 T cell receptor beta chains came from one sample sequenced in a study of blood T cell repertoires in COVID-19 (dated by TCRdb to the early 2020s). Libraries were prepared through the immunoSEQ multiplex PCR assay. TCRdb mirrors the immuneACCESS table, restricted to in-frame sequences. Some clones are absent from its copies; in checked studies, under half trace to an unresolved V gene, and the reason for the others is unknown. Here the sample has 150,000 to 200,000 clones; 65% to 90% occur a single time. The top ten clones comprise 7% of the sample. Sample: peripheral blood. These receptor sequences come from a woman aged 40-49 years with COVID-19, enrolled during active disease.

This sequence joins TRBV2 and TRBJ2-5, with TRBD1 identical over 7 bases. The CDR3 is 14 amino acids. Trimming took 6 bases from V and 4 from J; bases not matched to a gene: 8. CDR1 is SNHLY, CDR2 FYNNEI, per germline. The CDR3 sequence is CASRETGLRETQYF. The CDR3 DNA is TGTGCCAGCAGGGAGACAGGGTTGAGAGAGACCCAGTACTTC.

The gene calls are TRBV7-6 and TRBJ2-5; possible D gene TRBD2, 6 bases. This CDR3 contains 22 residues. With 3 bases removed from V and 0 bases from J, the gap between germline ends came to 32 bases. Per the germline V gene, CDR1 is SGHVS and CDR2 is FNYEAQ. DNA of the CDR3: TGTGCCAGCAGCTTCCCCTACACCCCGACAGCCCAGTCGGAGGGCCACCAAGAGACCCAGTACTTC. This sequence encodes CASSFPYTPTAQSEGHQETQYF.

As for this clone: The sample holds other DNA sequences that translate to the same CDR3. The chain uses TRBV28 and TRBJ2-2; D remains unclear. The CDR3 spans 13 residues. The germline V gene has CDR1 MDHEN and CDR2 SYDVKM. V was trimmed by 3 bases and J by 1 base, leaving 3 bases between them. CDR3 residues: CASSFRNTGELFF. The CDR3 DNA sequence: TGTGCCAGCAGTTTCAGGAACACCGGGGAGCTGTTTTTT.

This clone was picked up one time. The chain couples TRBV3-1 (or the pseudogene TRBV3-2) to TRBJ1-2, with a tentative D call TRBD1 (5 bases). CDR1 and CDR2 from the germline V gene are LGHDT and YNNKEL (reference sequence). CDR3 length: 15 amino acids. Trimming took off 0 bases at V and 6 bases at J, with 14 bases between the two ends. CDR3 region: CASSQEWQGTDGYTF. The DNA for the CDR3 is TGTGCCAGCAGCCAAGAGTGGCAGGGAACCGATGGCTACACCTTC.

The chain carries TRBV7-2 and TRBJ1-5, with 10 bases lining up with TRBD1. This CDR3 comprises 15 residues. J gave up 6 bases and V 2 bases, and 4 bases lay outside the gene matches. Germline CDR1 SGHTA, CDR2 FQGNSA. The CDR3 nucleotides are TGTGCCAGCAGCTTAAAAGGGACAGGGGTTCAGCCCCAGCATTTT. It encodes CASSLKGTGVQPQHF.

J is TRBJ2-5 and V is TRBV27; D not certain. The germline V gene has CDR1 MNHEY and CDR2 SMNVEV (reference sequence). There are 14 residues in the CDR3. Trimming shortened V by 7 bases and J by 2 bases, and 14 bases separated the two germline ends. As DNA, the CDR3 is TGTGCCAGCAAAAGTTTTGCGTCACAAGAGACCCAGTACTTC. This gives the protein CASKSFASQETQYF.

V is TRBV30 and J is TRBJ2-7; no firm D call. There are 12 residues in the CDR3. Between the trimmed V and J ends, which lost 2 bases and 3 bases, there was a span of 8 bases. Germline V gene data show CDR1 as GTSNPN and CDR2 as SVGIG (reference sequence). CDR3 sequence reads: CAWSFLYYEQYF. The DNA for the CDR3 is TGTGCCTGGAGTTTCCTATACTACGAGCAGTACTTC. Looking up the rest from reference TRBV30 and TRBJ2-7 gives the full variable domain: SQTIHQWPATLVQPVGSPLSLECTVEGTSNPNLYWYRQAAGRGLQLLFYSVGIGQISSEVPQNLSASRPQDRQFILSSKKLLLSDSGFYLCAWSFLYYEQYFGPGTRLTVT.

The chain uses TRBV5-4 and TRBJ2-5; 8 nucleotides line up with TRBD2. Germline V CDR1 and CDR2: SGHNT, YYREEE (reference sequence). Trimming took 1 base from V and 3 from J; bases not matched to a gene: 8. This CDR3 has 16 amino acids. CDR3 residues: CASSLPGRRGEETQYF. Here the CDR3 DNA reads TGTGCCAGCAGCTTGCCTGGCAGGCGGGGGGAAGAGACCCAGTACTTC.

The chain combines TRBV6-5 with TRBJ2-7; 9 bases map to TRBD2. The CDR3 spans 15 residues. The trim removed 5 bases at V and 3 bases at J, leaving 8 bases unmatched. Germline V gene data show CDR1 as MNHEY and CDR2 as SVGAGI. In nucleotides, the CDR3 is TGTGCCAGCAGTATACTAGCGGGTCCCCTCTACGAGCAGTACTTC. Its protein is CASSILAGPLYEQYF.

This clone was counted between two and nine times. This chain links TRBV28 with TRBJ2-7, with D uncertain. Trimming shortened V by 5 bases and J by 2 bases, and 16 bases separated the two germline ends. Germline V CDR1 and CDR2: MDHEN, SYDVKM. The CDR3 has 15 residues. CDR3 region: CASSNIKTLPYEQYF. CDR3 coding DNA: TGTGCCAGCAGTAACATAAAAACCCTTCCCTACGAGCAGTACTTC. Full variable domain (remainder filled in from reference TRBV28 and TRBJ2-7): DVKVTQSSRYLVKRTGEKVFLECVQDMDHENMFWYRQDPGLGLRLIYFSYDVKMKEKGDIPEGYSVSREKKERFSLILESASTNQTSMYLCASSNIKTLPYEQYFGPGTRLTVT.

The sample holds a few counts of this clone. The V call is TRBV11-2, the J call TRBJ2-1, with 8 bases that match TRBD2. Germline lookup yields CDR1 SGHAT and CDR2 FQNNGV. Trimming cost V 1 base and J 9 bases; bases outside gene matches: 8. The CDR3 has 15 amino acids. The CDR3 loop is CASSLGNSGMGEQFF. CDR3 sequence (DNA): TGTGCCAGCAGCTTAGGTAATAGCGGGATGGGTGAGCAGTTCTTC.

This chain uses TRBV12-3 or TRBV12-4 with TRBJ2-1; D is ambiguous. There are 13 residues in the CDR3. The V end lost 3 bases, the J end lost 8 bases, and 11 bases lay between the germline ends. This chain's CDR3 is CASSFGLMDEQFF. The CDR3 region has the DNA TGTGCCAGCAGTTTTGGCTTAATGGATGAGCAGTTCTTC.

V is TRBV19 and J is TRBJ1-5; 10 nucleotides align to TRBD1. The germline V gene has CDR1 LNHDA and CDR2 SQIVND (reference sequence). V dropped 4 bases and J dropped 0; count of bases not matched to a gene: 6. The CDR3 has 17 amino acids. In DNA, the CDR3 is TGTGCCAGTAGTACAGGACAGGGGGTCTATAGCAATCAGCCCCAGCATTTT. Translating it yields CASSTGQGVYSNQPQHF.

The chain is built from TRBV7-3 and TRBJ2-3, with unresolved D. V was pared by 4 bases and J by 0 bases, with 8 bases between. CDR3 length: 14 residues. The V gene's germline CDR1 is SGHTA and CDR2 FQGTGA. The DNA of the CDR3 is TGTGCCAGCAGCTACAACCCCAGCACAGATACGCAGTATTTT. The encoded protein is CASSYNPSTDTQYF. Supplemented by reference TRBV7-3 and TRBJ2-3, the full variable domain reads GAGVSQTPSNKVTEKGKYVELRCDPISGHTALYWYRQSLGQGPEFLIYFQGTGAADDSGLPNDRFFAVRPEGSVSTLKIQRTERGDSAVYLCASSYNPSTDTQYFGPGTRLTVL.

This chain joins TRBV15 and TRBJ2-1, with TRBD1 as a possible D gene (6 bases). Germline values: CDR1 LNHNV, CDR2 YYDKDF (reference sequence). CDR3 length: 16 residues. V was trimmed by 3 bases and J by 2 bases, leaving 14 bases between them. DNA for the CDR3: TGTGCCACCAGCAGGGGGGCAACAACTCCCTACAATGAGCAGTTCTTC. It specifies CATSRGATTPYNEQFF.

This chain links TRBV9 with TRBJ2-1, with 7 bases that match TRBD2. The germline V gene encodes CDR1 SGDLS and CDR2 YYNGEE. The CDR3 has 15 residues. V dropped 2 bases and J dropped 6; count of bases not matched to a gene: 8. CDR3 DNA: TGTGCCAGCAGCGTGAGGACTAGTACACTCAATGAGCAGTTCTTC. It translates to CASSVRTSTLNEQFF.

The chain couples TRBV19 to TRBJ2-1, with TRBD2 matching over 10 bases. V lost 3 bases, J lost 4 bases, and 12 bases stayed unmatched. Germline V gene lookup returns CDR1 LNHDA and CDR2 SQIVND (reference sequence). The CDR3 covers 18 residues. The DNA for the CDR3 is TGTGCCAGTAGTATCCCAAGAATAGCGGGAGGTTTTTACAATGAGCAGTTCTTC. It is translated as CASSIPRIAGGFYNEQFF. The full variable domain, rest sourced from reference TRBV19 and TRBJ2-1, is DGGITQSPKYLFRKEGQNVTLSCEQNLNHDAMYWYRQDPGQGLRLIYYSQIVNDFQKGDIAEGYSVSREKKESFPLTVTSAQKNPTAFYLCASSIPRIAGGFYNEQFFGPGTRLTVL.

This chain's CDR3 is CASSSGTSTDTQYF. In nucleotides, the CDR3 is TGTGCCAGCAGCTCCGGGACTAGCACAGATACGCAGTATTTT. V and J are TRBV7-8 and TRBJ2-3; TRBD2 might be the D (6 bases). The V gene lost 4 bases and the J gene lost 0 bases, with 8 bases spanning the gap. The CDR3 spans 14 residues. The germline V gene encodes CDR1 SGHVS and CDR2 FQNEAQ.

The chain is built from TRBV4-2 and TRBJ1-5; D gene unclear. V lost 0 bases and J 4 bases, leaving 4 bases between the germline ends. From germline, CDR1 is LGHNA and CDR2 YNFKEQ. This CDR3 is 13 amino acids long. The CDR3 DNA reads TGTGCCAGCAGCCAAGATCGGAATCAGCCCCAGCATTTT. Translated, it gives CASSQDRNQPQHF.

This chain uses TRBV23-1 with TRBJ1-4; D unclear. TRBV23-1 is recorded as an ORF, its role being uncertain. Deletions cut 1 base from V and 3 bases from J, with 9 bases between. The CDR3 totals 15 residues. The CDR3: CASSQCWQSNEKLFF. CDR3 nucleotides: TGCGCCAGCAGTCAATGCTGGCAGTCTAATGAAAAACTGTTTTTT.

This chain joins TRBV19 and TRBJ1-2; weak D call: TRBD1 (6 bases). Germline lookup yields CDR1 LNHDA and CDR2 SQIVND (reference sequence). The ends were cut back, 6 bases at V and 0 bases at J, with 11 bases in the middle. This CDR3 has 14 residues. CDR3 sequence: CASSPQGSNYGYTF. CDR3 nucleotide sequence: TGTGCCAGTAGCCCACAGGGATCTAACTATGGCTACACCTTC.

This chain connects TRBV11-2 to TRBJ2-7; D not resolved. The CDR3 sequence is 14 residues long. V dropped 1 base and J dropped 2 bases, with 9 bases sitting between them. Germline V gives CDR1 SGHAT, CDR2 FQNNGV. This CDR3 reads CASSLVQATYEQYV. In DNA form, the CDR3 reads TGTGCCAGCAGCTTAGTTCAGGCGACCTACGAGCAGTACGTC.

The V and J genes are TRBV27 and TRBJ1-4, with 8 bases aligning to TRBD1. The germline CDR1 and CDR2 sequences are MNHEY and SMNVEV (reference sequence). The CDR3 totals 16 residues. Losses at the gene ends were 1 base for V and 7 bases for J; bases not matched to a gene: 8. CDR3 nucleotides: TGTGCCAGCAGTTTATTAGGGCAGGGGGCGAGTGAAAAACTGTTTTTT. This translates into CASSLLGQGASEKLFF.

The genes are TRBV5-1 and TRBJ2-3; possible D gene TRBD2, 6 bases. Looked up from germline, CDR1 is SGHRS and CDR2 is YFSETQ. The CDR3 covers 17 residues. V lost 0 bases to trimming and J lost 6 bases, with 20 bases between them. Here the CDR3 DNA reads TGCGCCAGCAGCTTGGCCGCGTTTGGGGGGAGAGTGGATACGCAGTATTTT. Protein: CASSLAAFGGRVDTQYF.

V usage is TRBV29-1 and J usage is TRBJ1-1, with D perhaps matching TRBD1 (6 bases). The CDR3 consists of 12 residues. V dropped 3 bases and J dropped 6 bases, with 11 bases sitting between them. CDR1 is SQVTM, CDR2 ANQGSEA, per germline. CDR3 sequence reads: CSVDSGDAEAFF. The CDR3 coding sequence is TGCAGCGTTGATTCAGGGGACGCTGAAGCTTTCTTT. Full variable domain (outside the CDR3, taken from reference TRBV29-1 and TRBJ1-1): SAVISQKPSRDICQRGTSLTIQCQVDSQVTMMFWYRQQPGQSLTLIATANQGSEATYESGFVIDKFPISRPNLTFSTLTVSNMSPEDSSIYLCSVDSGDAEAFFGQGTRLTVV.

This rearrangement joins TRBV3-1 (or the pseudogene TRBV3-2) to TRBJ2-5; tentative D call: TRBD1 (6 bases). Looked up from germline, CDR1 is LGHDT and CDR2 is YNNKEL (reference sequence). This CDR3 region has 17 residues. Trimming pared 5 bases from V and 0 bases from J, leaving 19 bases between. The CDR3 DNA reads as TGTGCCAGCAGCAACGACAGGCCCTCCGGGTACCAAGAGACCCAGTACTTC. This translates into CASSNDRPSGYQETQYF.

The CDR3 loop is CASSRQAGELFF. DNA of the CDR3: TGTGCCAGCAGTAGACAGGCCGGGGAGCTGTTTTTT. V and J are TRBV6-5 and TRBJ2-2; D is perhaps TRBD1 (6 bases). The CDR3 runs to 12 residues. The germline V gene encodes CDR1 MNHEY and CDR2 SVGAGI. Trimming removed 5 bases at V and 6 bases at J, with 7 bases between.

J is TRBJ2-1 and V is TRBV10-3; D is unclear. Germline CDR1 is ENHRY and CDR2 is SYGVKD. This CDR3 is 15 amino acids long. V gave up 2 bases and J gave up 0 bases, with 8 bases separating them. The CDR3 region is CAISEGGNSYNEQFF. The DNA for the CDR3 is TGTGCCATCAGTGAGGGCGGTAACTCCTACAATGAGCAGTTCTTC.

A few counts support this clone. The gene calls are TRBV7-8 and TRBJ2-7, with D uncertain. This CDR3 contains 13 residues. V lost 2 bases to trimming and J lost 1 base, with 6 bases between them. CDR1 SGHVS and CDR2 FQNEAQ come from the germline V gene. The CDR3 reads CASSLRESYEQYV. CDR3 coding DNA: TGTGCCAGCAGCTTACGAGAGTCCTACGAGCAGTACGTC.

In this sample, this clone turned up many times. The V gene is TRBV7-8, the J gene TRBJ1-3; 7 nucleotides match TRBD1. Germline V gene data show CDR1 as SGHVS and CDR2 as FQNEAQ. This CDR3 spans 16 amino acids. J lost 1 base, V lost 3 bases, and 6 bases had no gene match. CDR3 protein: CASSLDRTLSGNTIYF. CDR3 DNA: TGTGCCAGCAGCTTGGACAGGACTTTATCTGGAAACACCATATATTTT.

V gene TRBV4-1 combines with J gene TRBJ1-4; 7 bases are a match to TRBD1. The germline CDR1 and CDR2 sequences are MGHRA and YSYEKL. The V gene end was trimmed by 9 bases and the J gene end by 4 bases; junction bases not matched to a gene: 11. The CDR3 length is 15 residues. CDR3 nucleotide sequence: TGCGCCAGTGGGACAGACAGAAAAGATAATGAAAAACTGTTTTTT. Its protein is CASGTDRKDNEKLFF.

This chain uses TRBV2 with TRBJ1-5; 8 nucleotides match TRBD1. Germline values: CDR1 SNHLY, CDR2 FYNNEI. J lost 7 bases, V lost 3 bases, and 11 bases had no gene match. The CDR3 runs 16 residues. The CDR3 sequence: CASSDPGQDVQQPQHF. CDR3 DNA: TGTGCCAGCAGTGATCCGGGACAGGACGTTCAACAGCCCCAGCATTTT.